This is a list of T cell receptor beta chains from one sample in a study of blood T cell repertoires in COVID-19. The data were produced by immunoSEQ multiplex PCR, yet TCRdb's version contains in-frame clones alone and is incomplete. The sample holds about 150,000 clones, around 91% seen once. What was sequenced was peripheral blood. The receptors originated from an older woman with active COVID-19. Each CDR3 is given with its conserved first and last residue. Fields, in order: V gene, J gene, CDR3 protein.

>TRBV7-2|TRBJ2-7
CASSRQHYEQYF
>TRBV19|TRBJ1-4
CASSIGGGTNEKLFF
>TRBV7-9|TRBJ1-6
CASSLEGTSPLHF
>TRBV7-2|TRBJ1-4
CASSYGISNEKLFF
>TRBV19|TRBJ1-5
CASTGSTGSKEPQHF
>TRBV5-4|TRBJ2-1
CASSLTGGDEQFF
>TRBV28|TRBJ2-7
CASSFSYYEQYF
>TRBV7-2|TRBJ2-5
CASSFRTGKETQYF
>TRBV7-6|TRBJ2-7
CASSSGQDYEQYF
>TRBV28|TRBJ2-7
CASRPTESYEQYF
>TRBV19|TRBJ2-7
CASSRDRRSYEQYF
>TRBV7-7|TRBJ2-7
CASSLSGGSPPSEQYF
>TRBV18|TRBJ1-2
CASSNGQGGLGDGYTF
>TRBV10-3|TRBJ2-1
CAISAEGGRNHEQFF
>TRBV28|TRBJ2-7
CASYSLAGGYQYEQYF
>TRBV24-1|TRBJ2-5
CATSDFSAEETQYF
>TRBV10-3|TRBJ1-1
CAISDSGTERTEAFF
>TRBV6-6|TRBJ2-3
CASRGRDRGTDTQYF
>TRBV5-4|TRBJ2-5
CASSLAGGQGAETQYF
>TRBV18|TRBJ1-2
CASSPAPSRHGGGYTF
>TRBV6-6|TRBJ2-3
CASSLAGGGADTQYF
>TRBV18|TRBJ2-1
CASSPLAGSYNEQFF
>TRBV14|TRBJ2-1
CASSQVTYNEQFF
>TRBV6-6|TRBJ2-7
CASSYSLGGPTYEQYF